This TCR beta chain was obtained from a study of vaccination and CD4 T cells after COVID-19. Study-level information: The cells were exposed to overlapping spike peptides originating from SARS-CoV-2, HCoV-NL63, HCoV-OC43 and HCoV-229E for stimulation.

Regarding this clonotype: What it binds is unknown.

This sample's treatment: roughly 10-day PBMC culture with coronavirus spike peptide pools or control peptides (ViraFEST assay). Prior SARS-CoV-2 infection was excluded in healthy vaccine recipients by negative nucleocapsid antibodies before and after vaccination. These CD4+ T cells came from roughly eleven-day cultures by negative selection. Sequenced with the Oncomine TCR Beta short-read assay was DNA taken from cultured CD4+ T cells. TCRdb itself ran the PCR reads through MiXCR, one entry per CDR3 protein. The table includes under 25,000 distinct CDR3 sequences, about 80% detected once. The sample consisted of CD4+ T cells from blood, cultured in vitro, taken after SARS-CoV-2 vaccination. This sequence originates from a human donor who received a COVID-19 vaccine.

CDR3 DNA: TGTGCCAGCAGTTCAGGGTTTCGGACCTACGAGCAGTACTTC. This sequence encodes CASSSGFRTYEQYF. The rearrangement links TRBV6-5 to TRBJ2-7; a possible D gene is TRBD1 (5 bases). V dropped 4 bases and J dropped 2 bases, with 12 bases sitting between them. Germline CDR1 and CDR2: MNHEY and SVGAGI. The CDR3 is made up of 14 amino acids.